This T cell receptor (beta chain) was obtained from a study of Ad26.COV2.S vaccination and SARS-CoV-2 variants. Looking at the study overall: Ad26.COV2.S given intramuscularly, once or twice 56 days apart. Regarding the study as a whole: Placebo recipients showed lower spike-specific TCR breadth than vaccinees. Measurement of non-spike TCR breadth gave similar results in vaccine and placebo recipients.

Documented treatment: approximately 18 received Ad26.COV2.S at low or high dose, single or two shots; roughly 5 received placebo; per-sample allocation not given. Sampling occurred on day 63 after the first vaccine or placebo injection. Details on this clone: Its antigen is not known.

Only in-frame clones appear in the TCRdb table, and some are missing; sequencing was by immunoSEQ multiplex PCR. This table has hundreds of thousands of clones, approximately 88% appearing once. Source: peripheral blood, taken in a trial of Ad26.COV2.S vaccine versus placebo. The clonotype comes from a person between 18 and 60 years old who received the Ad26.COV2.S COVID-19 vaccine or a placebo.

This CDR3 reads CASSLAGGLYYEQYF. CDR3 DNA: TGTGCCAGCAGCTTAGCGGGGGGCCTCTACTACGAGCAGTACTTC. V gene TRBV7-9 combines with J gene TRBJ2-7; D may be TRBD1 or TRBD2 (6 bases each). Germline-derived CDR1 and CDR2 are SEHNR and FQNEAQ (reference sequence). Between the trimmed V and J ends, which lost 0 bases and 3 bases, there was a span of 12 bases. The CDR3 length is 15 residues.